This TCR beta chain was sequenced in a study of radiotherapy plus CTLA-4 blockade in lung cancer. Whole-study findings and limits: Blood saw expansion of tumor-derived TCR clones after radiotherapy plus ipilimumab. According to reports, early shifts in blood T cell clones, alongside interferon-beta, forecast response most accurately.

Sequencing was performed with immunoSEQ multiplex PCR; in TCRdb, only in-frame clones are kept and a portion is missing. This table has about 80,000 clones, around 85% appearing once. Turning to this clone: Its antigen remains unknown. One end of the junction varies from germline; a read error may be responsible.

CDR3 length: 12 residues. Germline CDR1 and CDR2: SGHNT and YYREEE (reference sequence). This clonotype originated in a human donor with non-small cell lung cancer who had a partial response to radiotherapy plus ipilimumab. V usage is TRBV5-4 and J usage is TRBJ1-4; a weak D match, TRBD1 (6 bases). The specimen was peripheral blood, collected from a patient treated with radiotherapy plus ipilimumab. DNA of the CDR3: TGTGCCAGCAGCCTCACACAGGGTTCTAAACTTTTT. This encodes CASSLTQGSKLF.